These 2 T cell receptor beta chains originate from one sample sequenced in a study of cytomegalovirus exposure and HLA in healthy donors. Vbeta (60) and Jbeta (13) primers were used in the PCR. Only in-frame clones appear in the TCRdb table, and some are missing; sequencing was by immunoSEQ multiplex PCR. There are around 130,000 clones in the sample; over 70% occur only once, and roughly 1.9% lies in the top ten. Sample: PBMCs. These TCRs come from a woman between 35 and 50 years old in good health and CMV-seronegative.

The chain recombines TRBV7-3 with TRBJ1-1, with D maybe TRBD1 (6 bases). V was shortened by 8 bases and J by 1 base, with 14 bases between the two germline ends. The CDR3 is made up of 14 amino acids. CDR1 is SGHTA, CDR2 FQGTGA, per germline. CDR3 in amino acids: CASPMKGENTEAFF. The CDR3 bases are TGTGCCAGCCCGATGAAGGGGGAGAACACTGAAGCTTTCTTT.

The chain is built from TRBV28 and TRBJ2-5; D might be TRBD2 (6 bases). Between the trimmed V and J ends, which lost 5 bases and 2 bases, there was a span of 21 bases. Germline values: CDR1 MDHEN, CDR2 SYDVKM. The CDR3 totals 17 residues. The DNA for the CDR3 is TGTGCCAGCAGTCTTCTAAAGCGGGTTATTTTACAAGAGACCCAGTACTTC. Translating it yields CASSLLKRVILQETQYF.